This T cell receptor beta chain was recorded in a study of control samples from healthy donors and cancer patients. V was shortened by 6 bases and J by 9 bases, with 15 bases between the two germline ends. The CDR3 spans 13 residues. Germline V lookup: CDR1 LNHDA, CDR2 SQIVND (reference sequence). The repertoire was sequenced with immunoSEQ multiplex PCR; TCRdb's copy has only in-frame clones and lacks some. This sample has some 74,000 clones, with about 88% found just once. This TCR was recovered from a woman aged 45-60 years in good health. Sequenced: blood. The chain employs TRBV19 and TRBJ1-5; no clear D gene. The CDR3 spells CASSAPNSGPQHF. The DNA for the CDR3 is TGTGCCAGTAGCGCGCCGAATTCCGGGCCCCAGCATTTT.